This T cell receptor beta chain was sequenced for a study of human T cells and chemical hapten exposure (dated by TCRdb to about 2021). For the wider study: For sensitization, 2% DPC in acetone was applied to a 2 cm by 2 cm area of upper inner arm skin. Patients additionally received weekly therapeutic DPC doses to the scalp throughout the roughly 25-week study period. Patch testing was performed on the upper back with Finn chambers containing 0.01% DPC, and the patch tests were scored after 6 days according to International Contact Dermatitis Research Group standards. Alopecia areata with under or over 50% scalp involvement, alopecia totalis and alopecia universalis were represented in the patient cohort, which was mostly female. Libraries were pooled for sequencing, and per-sample TCR yields varied mainly because of small differences in library volumes within the pool. Peripheral blood TCR repertoire changes were tracked in vivo in alopecia patients during primary and secondary sensitization to the hapten diphenylcyclopropenone (DPC). Blood was sampled from patients pre-sensitization (week 0) and at 2, 6 and about 24 weeks after DPC sensitization. Nearly 30 alopecia patients gave blood for TCR sequencing at one to four time points (pre-sensitization, 2, 6 and 24 weeks).

The protocol used for the library was RACE. For sequencing, a NextSeq 500 was employed. During library preparation, unique molecular identifiers were attached to individual cDNA molecules so that TCRs could be counted in a quantitative, reproducible way. From each blood RNA sample, both TCR alpha and TCR beta chains were sequenced. Processing in the source paper ran as follows. The median number of TCRs per sample was 95,638, ranging from roughly 20,000 to 700,000. The Decombinator software suite was used to annotate V, J and CDR3 in the TCR reads. For the PS versus PT1 abundance plots, all samples were subsampled to the same number of TCRs (28,000). TCRs were defined as expanded if absent before sensitization and observed at least eight times at the 2-week time point. In TCRdb, the public reads were trimmed at Q25 with fastp and aligned with MiXCR, with productive beta chains retained. One record per CDR3 amino acid sequence lists the most common genes and DNA. TCRdb, rather than the study authors, made the V and J calls. The sample table lists 95,000 to 100,000 distinct CDR3 sequences, 9.5% to 15% of them with a count of one. In total, the top ten clones hold roughly 2% of the sample.

What the work shows at the level of the full study, not this receptor alone: All patients had alopecia, a presumed autoimmune disease, so their immune response might differ from that of healthy individuals. Repeated subsampling changed both the strength of the expansion versus patch-test correlation and the threshold at which the correlation became significant. The number of PT1 expanded TCRs positively correlated with patch test score, significant at thresholds 8, 16 and 32 but not 4. Expanded TCRs formed significantly more large CDR3 similarity clusters than pre-sensitization or healthy control sets, consistent with antigen-driven responses. DPC sensitization did not change the number of TCRs with a frequency above 1 in 1000, and there was no evidence of changes in global repertoire structure.

This clonotype turned up a few times. Its cognate antigen has yet to be identified. Base-call qualities are not available, and no considerably larger clone is one nucleotide away. Interpreted using the paper, the time point label stands for: patch test 1, 2 weeks after DPC sensitization. According to the study, the label for this sample's treatment or condition signals: therapeutic diphenylcyclopropenone sensitization with weekly scalp DPC. Blood at each patch-test visit was drawn before the patch test was applied. Eligible patients were aged 18 to 70, diagnosed with alopecia, deemed suitable for DPC therapy, and excluded if pregnant. Total RNA was isolated from unfractionated whole blood collected in Tempus Blood RNA tubes. Material: whole blood, obtained in connection with sensitization to the hapten diphenylcyclopropenone (DPC). The clonotype comes from a woman aged 40 to 49 with alopecia areata. Some clones in this sample may be carry-over from other donors' samples.

The sequenced DNA: TGTGCCAGCAGTTTTCAGGGAGGAAGGTACAATGAGCAGTTCTTC. Translated, this gives CASSFQGGRYNEQFF. The chain is encoded by TRBV28 joined to TRBJ2-1, with TRBD2 as a weak D call on 6 bases. Sequences MDHEN (CDR1) and SYDVKM (CDR2) are obtained from the germline V gene. The CDR3 sequence holds 15 residues, the cysteine and phenylalanine included. The sequence is cut down to CDR3 DNA, 45 bases in frame from base 1. V is shortened by 3 bases, J by 4 bases, and the region joining them spans 13 bases.